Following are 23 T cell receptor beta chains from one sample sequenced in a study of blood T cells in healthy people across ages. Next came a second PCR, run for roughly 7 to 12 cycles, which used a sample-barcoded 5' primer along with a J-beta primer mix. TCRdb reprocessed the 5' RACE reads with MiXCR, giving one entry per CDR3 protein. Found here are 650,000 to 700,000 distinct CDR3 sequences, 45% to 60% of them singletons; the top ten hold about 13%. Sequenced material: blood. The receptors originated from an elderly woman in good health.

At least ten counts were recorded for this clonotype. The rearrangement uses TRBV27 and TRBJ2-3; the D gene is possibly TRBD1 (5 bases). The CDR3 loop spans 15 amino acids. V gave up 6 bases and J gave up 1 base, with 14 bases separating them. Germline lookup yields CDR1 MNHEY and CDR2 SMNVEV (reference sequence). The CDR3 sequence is CASSPQVWGTDTQYF. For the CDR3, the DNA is TGTGCCAGCAGCCCACAGGTCTGGGGCACAGATACGCAGTATTTT.

CDR3: CSASPSGASQDTQYF. The CDR3 DNA sequence: TGCAGTGCTAGCCCCTCCGGGGCCTCTCAGGATACGCAGTATTTT. The chain combines TRBV20-1 with TRBJ2-3; D may be TRBD1 or TRBD2 (5 bases each). Germline V gene data show CDR1 as DFQATT and CDR2 as SNEGSKA (reference sequence). Trimming took 3 bases from V and 6 from J, leaving 19 bases between them. The CDR3 loop spans 15 amino acids.

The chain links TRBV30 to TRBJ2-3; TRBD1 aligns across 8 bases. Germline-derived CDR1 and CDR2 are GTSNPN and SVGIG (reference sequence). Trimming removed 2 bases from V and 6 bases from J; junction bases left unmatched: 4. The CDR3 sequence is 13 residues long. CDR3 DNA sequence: TGTGCCTGGAGTCACAGACAGGGGGATACGCAGTATTTT. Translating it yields CAWSHRQGDTQYF.

The CDR3 DNA sequence: TGCAGCGTTGTTGAGGGGGCCTACGAGCAGTACTTC. Its translation: CSVVEGAYEQYF. This rearrangement joins TRBV29-1 to TRBJ2-7; TRBD1 is a possible D gene (6 bases). Germline assignment: CDR1 SQVTM and CDR2 ANQGSEA. V was clipped by 4 bases and J by 2 bases, with 9 bases between them. The CDR3 runs 12 residues.

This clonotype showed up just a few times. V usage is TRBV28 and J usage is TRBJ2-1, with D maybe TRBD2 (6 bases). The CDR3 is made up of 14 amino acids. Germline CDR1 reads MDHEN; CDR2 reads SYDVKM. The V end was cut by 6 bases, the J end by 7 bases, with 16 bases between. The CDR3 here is CASRGTGDWNEQFF. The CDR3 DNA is TGTGCCAGCAGAGGGACGGGGGATTGGAATGAGCAGTTCTTC.

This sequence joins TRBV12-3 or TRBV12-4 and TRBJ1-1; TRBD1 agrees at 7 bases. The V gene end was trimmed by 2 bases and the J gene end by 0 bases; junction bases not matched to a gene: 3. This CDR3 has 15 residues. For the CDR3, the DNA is TGTGCCAGCAGTTTACGGACAGGTATGAACACTGAAGCTTTCTTT. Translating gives CASSLRTGMNTEAFF.

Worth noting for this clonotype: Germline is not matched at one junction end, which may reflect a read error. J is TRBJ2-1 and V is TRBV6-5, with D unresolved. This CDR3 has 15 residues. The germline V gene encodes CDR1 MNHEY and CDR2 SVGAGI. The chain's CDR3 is CANSYSPSSYNEQFF. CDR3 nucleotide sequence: TGTGCCAACAGTTACTCCCCTAGTAGCTACAATGAGCAGTTCTTC.

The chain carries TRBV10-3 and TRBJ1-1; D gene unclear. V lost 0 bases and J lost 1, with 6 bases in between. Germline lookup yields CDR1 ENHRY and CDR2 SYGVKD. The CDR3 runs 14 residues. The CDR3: CAISESLTNTEAFF. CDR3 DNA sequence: TGTGCCATCAGTGAGTCACTCACGAACACTGAAGCTTTCTTT.

The DNA of the CDR3 is TGTGCCAGCAGTAATTCCTACGAGCAGTACTTC. This encodes CASSNSYEQYF. The rearrangement uses TRBV2 and TRBJ2-7; D remains unclear. From germline, CDR1 is SNHLY and CDR2 FYNNEI. The ends were cut back, 5 bases at V and 1 base at J, with 3 bases in the middle. This CDR3 has 11 amino acids. Full variable domain (missing parts from reference TRBV2 and TRBJ2-7): EPEVTQTPSHQVTQMGQEVILRCVPISNHLYFYWYRQILGQKVEFLVSFYNNEISEKSEIFDDQFSVERPDGSNFTLKIRSTKLEDSAMYFCASSNSYEQYFGPGTRLTVT.

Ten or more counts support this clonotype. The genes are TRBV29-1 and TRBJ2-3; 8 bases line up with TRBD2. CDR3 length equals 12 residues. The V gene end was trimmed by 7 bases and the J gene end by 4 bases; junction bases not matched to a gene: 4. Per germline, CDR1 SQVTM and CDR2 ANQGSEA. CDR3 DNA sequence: TGCAGCGGAGCGGGAGTGGCAGATACGCAGTATTTT. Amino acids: CSGAGVADTQYF.

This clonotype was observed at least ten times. CDR3 DNA: TGTGCCAGCAGTTTAAATGGAGGCCCCTACGAGCAGTACTTC. Encoded protein: CASSLNGGPYEQYF. The chain uses TRBV12-3 or TRBV12-4 and TRBJ2-7; possibly TRBD2 for D (5 bases). V was trimmed by 2 bases and J by 2 bases, leaving 10 bases between them. The CDR3 extends over 14 amino acids.

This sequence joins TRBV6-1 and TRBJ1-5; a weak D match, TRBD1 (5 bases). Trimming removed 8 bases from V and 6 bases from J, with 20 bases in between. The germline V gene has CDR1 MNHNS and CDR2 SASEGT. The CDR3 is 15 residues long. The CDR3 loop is CASALGAERGQPQHF. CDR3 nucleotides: TGTGCCAGCGCCCTCGGGGCAGAACGGGGTCAGCCCCAGCATTTT.

The CDR3 region has the DNA TGTGCCACCAGGGACAGCCATAGTGAGCAGTTCTTC. This gives the protein CATRDSHSEQFF. V and J are TRBV24-1 and TRBJ2-1, with D possibly being TRBD1 (6 bases). CDR1 is KGHDR, CDR2 SFDVKD, per germline. The length of the CDR3 is 12 residues. Trimming removed 7 bases at V and 9 bases at J, with 12 bases between.

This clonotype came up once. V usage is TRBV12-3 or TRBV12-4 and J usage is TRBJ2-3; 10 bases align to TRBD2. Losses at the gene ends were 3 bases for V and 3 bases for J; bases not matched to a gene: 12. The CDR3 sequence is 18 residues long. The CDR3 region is CASSFSLAGIRITDTQYF. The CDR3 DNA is TGTGCCAGCAGTTTCTCACTAGCGGGAATCCGCATTACAGATACGCAGTATTTT.

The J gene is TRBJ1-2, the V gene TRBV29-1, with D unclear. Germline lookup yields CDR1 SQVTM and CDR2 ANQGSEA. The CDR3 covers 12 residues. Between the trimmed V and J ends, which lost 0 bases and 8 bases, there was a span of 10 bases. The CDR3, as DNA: TGCAGCGTTGAAGATTCAGTACGCGGCTACACCTTC. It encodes CSVEDSVRGYTF.

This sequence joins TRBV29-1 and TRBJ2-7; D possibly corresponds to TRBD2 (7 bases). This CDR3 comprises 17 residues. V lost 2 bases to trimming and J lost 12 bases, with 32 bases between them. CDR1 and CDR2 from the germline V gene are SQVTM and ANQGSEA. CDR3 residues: CSVERGPLADSTETLYF. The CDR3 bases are TGCAGCGTTGAAAGGGGACCGCTAGCGGACAGCACCGAGACCCTGTACTTC.

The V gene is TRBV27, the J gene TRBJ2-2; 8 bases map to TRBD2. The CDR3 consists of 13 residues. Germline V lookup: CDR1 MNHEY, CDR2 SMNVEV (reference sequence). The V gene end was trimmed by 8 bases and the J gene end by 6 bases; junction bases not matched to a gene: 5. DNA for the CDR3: TGTGCCAGCTCGGGACTAGTCGCCGGGGAGCTGTTTTTT. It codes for CASSGLVAGELFF.

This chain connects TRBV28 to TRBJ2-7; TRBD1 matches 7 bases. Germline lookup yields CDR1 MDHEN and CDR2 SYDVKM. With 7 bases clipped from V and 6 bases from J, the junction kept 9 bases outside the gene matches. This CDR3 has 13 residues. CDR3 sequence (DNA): TGTGCCAGCAAGGGGGCAGGGAGCCGCGAGCAGTACTTC. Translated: CASKGAGSREQYF.

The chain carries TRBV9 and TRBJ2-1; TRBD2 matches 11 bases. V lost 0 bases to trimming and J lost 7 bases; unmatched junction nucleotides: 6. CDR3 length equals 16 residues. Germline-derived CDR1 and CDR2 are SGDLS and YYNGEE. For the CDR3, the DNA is TGTGCCAGCAGCGTAGGTAGCGGGGGGGCCTGGAATGAGCAGTTCTTC. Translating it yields CASSVGSGGAWNEQFF.

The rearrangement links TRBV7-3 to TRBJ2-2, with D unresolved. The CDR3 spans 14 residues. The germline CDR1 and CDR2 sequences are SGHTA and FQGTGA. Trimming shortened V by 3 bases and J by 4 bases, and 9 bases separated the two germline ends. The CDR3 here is CASSFSASTGELFF. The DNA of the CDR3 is TGTGCCAGCAGCTTTTCGGCTTCCACCGGGGAGCTGTTTTTT.

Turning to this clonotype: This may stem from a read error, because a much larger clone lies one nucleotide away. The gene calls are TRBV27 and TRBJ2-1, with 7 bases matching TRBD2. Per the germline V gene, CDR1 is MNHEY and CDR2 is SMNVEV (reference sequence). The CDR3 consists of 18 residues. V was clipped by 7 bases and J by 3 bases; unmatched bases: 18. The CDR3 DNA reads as TGTGCCAGCACCATGTTGGGAATCGGGGGGAGTAACTACAATGAGCAGTTCTTC. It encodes CASTMLGIGGSNYNEQFF.

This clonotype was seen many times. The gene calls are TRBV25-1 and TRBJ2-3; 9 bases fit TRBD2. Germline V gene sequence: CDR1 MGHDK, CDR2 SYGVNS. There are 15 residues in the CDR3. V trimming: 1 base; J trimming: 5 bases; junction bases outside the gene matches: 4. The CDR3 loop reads CASSELAGAGDTQYF. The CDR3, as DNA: TGTGCCAGCAGTGAATTAGCGGGGGCCGGAGATACGCAGTATTTT.

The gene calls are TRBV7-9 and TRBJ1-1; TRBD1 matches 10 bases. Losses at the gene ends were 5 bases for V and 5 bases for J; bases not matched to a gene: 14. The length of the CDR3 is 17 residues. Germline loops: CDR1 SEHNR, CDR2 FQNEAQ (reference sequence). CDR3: CASSGRSPGQGQTEAFF. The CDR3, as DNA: TGTGCCAGCAGCGGCCGGAGTCCGGGACAGGGGCAGACTGAAGCTTTCTTT.